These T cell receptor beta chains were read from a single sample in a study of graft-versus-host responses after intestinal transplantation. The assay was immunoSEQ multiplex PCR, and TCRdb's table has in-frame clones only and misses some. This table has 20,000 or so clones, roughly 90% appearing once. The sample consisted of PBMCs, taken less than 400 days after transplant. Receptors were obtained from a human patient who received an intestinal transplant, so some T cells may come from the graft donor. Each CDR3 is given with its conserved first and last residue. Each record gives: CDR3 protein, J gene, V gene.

CDR3 protein: CASSTLPGTGMNEQFF; J gene: TRBJ2-1; V gene: TRBV10-2
CDR3 protein: CATRDNSYEQYF; J gene: TRBJ2-7; V gene: TRBV19
CDR3 protein: CASSYQPGPYEQYF; J gene: TRBJ2-7; V gene: TRBV6-5
CDR3 protein: CASTPTGGSYNEQFF; J gene: TRBJ2-1; V gene: TRBV25-1
CDR3 protein: CASSFLAGEQYF; J gene: TRBJ2-7; V gene: TRBV6-5
CDR3 protein: CSASRGYEQYF; J gene: TRBJ2-7; V gene: TRBV20-1
CDR3 protein: CASSYSQFYGANVLTF; J gene: TRBJ2-6; V gene: TRBV6-5
CDR3 protein: CASSEGAGELFF; J gene: TRBJ2-2; V gene: TRBV6-4
CDR3 protein: CASSYDGAEAFF; J gene: TRBJ1-1; V gene: TRBV6-5
CDR3 protein: CASSVGVSNQPQHF; J gene: TRBJ1-5; V gene: TRBV9
CDR3 protein: CASSLEGPYEQYF; J gene: TRBJ2-7; V gene: TRBV7-9
CDR3 protein: CASSQDLGIPQETQYF; J gene: TRBJ2-5; V gene: TRBV14
CDR3 protein: CASSEGTGGNEQFF; J gene: TRBJ2-1; V gene: TRBV6-4
CDR3 protein: CASSDGTGIQYF; J gene: TRBJ2-4; V gene: TRBV10-1
CDR3 protein: CASSSAGAPETQYF; J gene: TRBJ2-5; V gene: TRBV5-6
CDR3 protein: CASSVGGTDTQYF; J gene: TRBJ2-3; V gene: TRBV9
CDR3 protein: CASSQEGTGTANTGELFF; J gene: TRBJ2-2; V gene: TRBV4-1
CDR3 protein: CASSLGAGQGNF; J gene: TRBJ2-4; V gene: TRBV5-6
CDR3 protein: CATRGQAINTEAFF; J gene: TRBJ1-1; V gene: TRBV15
CDR3 protein: CASSPDSGYEQYF; J gene: TRBJ2-7; V gene: TRBV4-1
CDR3 protein: CASSKQGLRGNTIYF; J gene: TRBJ1-3; V gene: TRBV6-4
CDR3 protein: CASSFTGGDTQYF; J gene: TRBJ2-3; V gene: TRBV7-2
CDR3 protein: CASSLDGSQETQYF; J gene: TRBJ2-5; V gene: TRBV5-1
CDR3 protein: CASSIPGHLYEQYF; J gene: TRBJ2-7; V gene: TRBV19
CDR3 protein: CASSQSSTVLTEAFF; J gene: TRBJ1-1; V gene: TRBV4-1
CDR3 protein: CASSYVDEQYF; J gene: TRBJ2-7; V gene: TRBV7-9
CDR3 protein: CASGLVLGTASGNTIYF; J gene: TRBJ1-3; V gene: TRBV12-5
CDR3 protein: CASSWTSGGQETQYF; J gene: TRBJ2-5; V gene: TRBV7-6
CDR3 protein: CATRTEPYGYTF; J gene: TRBJ1-2; V gene: TRBV6-1
CDR3 protein: CASSLGQGTHNEKLFF; J gene: TRBJ1-4; V gene: TRBV11-3
CDR3 protein: CASSQGRDQIEKLFF; J gene: TRBJ1-4; V gene: TRBV4-2
CDR3 protein: CASFPSQQGRYQPQHF; J gene: TRBJ1-5; V gene: TRBV28
CDR3 protein: CASSRTSGVGTDTQYF; J gene: TRBJ2-3; V gene: TRBV2
CDR3 protein: CASSSTSAGYEQYF; J gene: TRBJ2-7; V gene: TRBV2
CDR3 protein: CASSIRDRGTDTQYF; J gene: TRBJ2-3; V gene: TRBV2
CDR3 protein: CASSPKAAYLGDTQYF; J gene: TRBJ2-3; V gene: TRBV11-2
CDR3 protein: CASSQDGGEFSPLHF; J gene: TRBJ1-6; V gene: TRBV4-1
CDR3 protein: CASSIKRLAGTFTGELFF; J gene: -; V gene: TRBV7-2
CDR3 protein: CASRATSGGETQYF; J gene: TRBJ2-5; V gene: TRBV2
CDR3 protein: CASSWTGNPTDTQYF; J gene: TRBJ2-3; V gene: TRBV6-6
CDR3 protein: CASSLGGDRGSEQYF; J gene: TRBJ2-7; V gene: TRBV5-1
CDR3 protein: CASSGGGATDTQYF; J gene: TRBJ2-3; V gene: TRBV5-1
CDR3 protein: CASSLVVRGAGEAFF; J gene: TRBJ1-1; V gene: TRBV7-6
CDR3 protein: CASSLSIKGYYEQYF; J gene: TRBJ2-7; V gene: TRBV7-9
CDR3 protein: CASSVEATGSYNEQFF; J gene: TRBJ2-1; V gene: TRBV9
CDR3 protein: CASSRGAGAAYEQYF; J gene: TRBJ2-7; V gene: TRBV6-4
CDR3 protein: CASGRGAGTDTQYF; J gene: TRBJ2-3; V gene: TRBV28
CDR3 protein: CASIIKGRNDNEQFF; J gene: TRBJ2-1; V gene: TRBV2
CDR3 protein: CASSFLATVGNEQFF; J gene: TRBJ2-1; V gene: TRBV28